The entry that follows covers one TCR beta chain sequence. The data stem from a study of cytomegalovirus exposure and HLA in healthy donors. PCR involved 60 Vbeta and 13 Jbeta primers. Original processing notes: Unique TCR beta chains totaled around 86 million in a later count, with some 10 million of them shared. Here immunoSEQ multiplex PCR was the method, and the copy in TCRdb shows in-frame clones only, minus some. The DNA gave D and trimming, while V, J and clone size come from that table. Altogether about 82,000 clones are present, around 80% being singletons, with the ten largest covering over 10%. The clonotype comes from a human donor in good health. What was sequenced was PBMCs.

CDR3 sequence: CASSLDSGLGEFF. The CDR3 region has the DNA TGTGCCAGCAGCTTAGATAGCGGACTAGGGGAGTTCTTC. The chain combines TRBV7-2 with TRBJ2-1; 7 positions match TRBD2. After removal of 1 base from V and 14 bases from J, the junction contained 8 bases not matched to a gene. This CDR3 has 13 residues. Germline CDR1 is SGHTA and CDR2 is FQGNSA.